The subject of this entry is one T cell receptor beta chain. This CDR3 has 13 residues. V lost 3 bases, J lost 4 bases, and 10 bases lay in between. Germline V gene sequence: CDR1 SGHRS, CDR2 YFSETQ. Generated by immunoSEQ multiplex PCR, the TCRdb table keeps only in-frame clones and is missing some. The table has 200,000 to 250,000 clones, 85% to 90% seen once. This sample stems from a study of blood T cell repertoires in COVID-19. Sequenced: PBMCs or T cells enriched from blood (not recorded which). The chain carries TRBV5-1 and TRBJ2-5; D is perhaps TRBD1 (7 bases). The sequence was obtained from a man younger than 40 who had been exposed to COVID-19. This chain's CDR3 is CASSSEGAETQYF. The CDR3 DNA sequence: TGCGCCAGCAGCTCGGAGGGGGCAGAGACCCAGTACTTC.